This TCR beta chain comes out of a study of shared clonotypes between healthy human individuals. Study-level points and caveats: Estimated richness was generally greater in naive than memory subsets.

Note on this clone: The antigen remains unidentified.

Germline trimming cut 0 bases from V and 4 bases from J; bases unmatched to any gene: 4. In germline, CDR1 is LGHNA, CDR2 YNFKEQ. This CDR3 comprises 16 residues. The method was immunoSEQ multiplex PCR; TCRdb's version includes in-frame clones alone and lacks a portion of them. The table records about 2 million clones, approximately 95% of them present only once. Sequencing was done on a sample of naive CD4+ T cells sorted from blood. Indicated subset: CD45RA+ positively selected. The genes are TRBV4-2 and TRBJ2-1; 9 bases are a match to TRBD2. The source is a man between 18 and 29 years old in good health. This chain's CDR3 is CASSQEPLAGYNEQFF. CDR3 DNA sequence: TGTGCCAGCAGCCAAGAGCCCCTAGCGGGATACAATGAGCAGTTCTTC.